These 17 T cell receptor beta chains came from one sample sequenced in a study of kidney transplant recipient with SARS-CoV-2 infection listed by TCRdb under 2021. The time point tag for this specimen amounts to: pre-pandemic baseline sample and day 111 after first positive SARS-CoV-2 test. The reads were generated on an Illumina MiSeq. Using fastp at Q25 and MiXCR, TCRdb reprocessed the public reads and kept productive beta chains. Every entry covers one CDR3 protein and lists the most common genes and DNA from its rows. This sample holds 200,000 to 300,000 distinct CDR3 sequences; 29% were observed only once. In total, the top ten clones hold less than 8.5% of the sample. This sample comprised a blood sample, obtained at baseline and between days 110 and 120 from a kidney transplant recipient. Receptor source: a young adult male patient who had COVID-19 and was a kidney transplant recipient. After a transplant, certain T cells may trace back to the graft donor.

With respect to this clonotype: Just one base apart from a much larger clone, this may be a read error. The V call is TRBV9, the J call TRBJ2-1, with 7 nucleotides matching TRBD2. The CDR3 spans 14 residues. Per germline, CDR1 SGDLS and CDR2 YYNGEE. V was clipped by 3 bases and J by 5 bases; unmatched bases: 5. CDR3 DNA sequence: TGTGCCAGCAGCGCTCGGGACTACAACAATGAGCAGTTCTTC. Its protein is CASSARDYNNEQFF.

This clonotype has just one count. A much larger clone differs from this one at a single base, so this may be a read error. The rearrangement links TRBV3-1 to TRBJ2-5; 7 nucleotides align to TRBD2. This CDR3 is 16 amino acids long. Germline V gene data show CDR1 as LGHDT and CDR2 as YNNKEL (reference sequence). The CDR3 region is CASCQGEGGFEETQYF. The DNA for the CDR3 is TGTGCCAGCTGCCAAGGCGAGGGAGGGTTCGAGGAGACCCAGTACTTC.

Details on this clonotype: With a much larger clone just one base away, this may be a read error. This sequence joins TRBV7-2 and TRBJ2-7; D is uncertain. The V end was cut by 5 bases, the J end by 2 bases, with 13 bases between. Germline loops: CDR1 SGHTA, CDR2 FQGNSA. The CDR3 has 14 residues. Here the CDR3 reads CASSAATVPYEQYF. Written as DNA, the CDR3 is TGTGCCAGCAGCGCCGCGACGGTACCCTACGAGCAGTACTTC.

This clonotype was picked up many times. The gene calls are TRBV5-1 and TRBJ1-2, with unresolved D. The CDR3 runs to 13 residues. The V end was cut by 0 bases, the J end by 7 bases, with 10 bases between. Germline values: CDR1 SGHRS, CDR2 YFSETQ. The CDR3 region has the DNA TGCGCCAGCAGCTTGGTTGTCAGAGGTGGCTACACCTTC. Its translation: CASSLVVRGGYTF.

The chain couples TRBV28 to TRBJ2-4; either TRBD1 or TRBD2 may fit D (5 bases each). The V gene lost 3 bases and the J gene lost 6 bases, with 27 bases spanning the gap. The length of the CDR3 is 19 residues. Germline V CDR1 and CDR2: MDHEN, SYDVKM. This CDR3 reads CASSFLRTIRDQPVNIQYF. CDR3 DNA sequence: TGTGCCAGCAGTTTCCTCCGTACTATCCGGGACCAGCCCGTAAACATTCAGTACTTC.

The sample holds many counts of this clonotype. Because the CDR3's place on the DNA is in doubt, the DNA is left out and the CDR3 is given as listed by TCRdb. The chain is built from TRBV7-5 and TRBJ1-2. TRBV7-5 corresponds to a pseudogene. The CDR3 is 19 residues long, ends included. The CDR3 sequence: CISVPEDHLEVGKTYGYTF.

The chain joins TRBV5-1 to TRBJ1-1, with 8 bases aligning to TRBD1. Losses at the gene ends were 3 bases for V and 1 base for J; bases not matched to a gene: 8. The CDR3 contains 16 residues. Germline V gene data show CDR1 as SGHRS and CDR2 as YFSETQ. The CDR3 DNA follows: TGCGCCAGCAGCTCAGGGGGCAGGTCAAAGAACACTGAAGCTTTCTTT. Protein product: CASSSGGRSKNTEAFF.

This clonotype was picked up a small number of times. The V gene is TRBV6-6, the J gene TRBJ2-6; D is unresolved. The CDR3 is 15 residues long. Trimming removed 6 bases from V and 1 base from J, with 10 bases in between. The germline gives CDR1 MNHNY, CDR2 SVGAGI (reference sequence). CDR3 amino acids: CASSPRKSGANVLTF. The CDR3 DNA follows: TGTGCCAGCAGCCCCAGGAAATCTGGGGCCAACGTCCTGACTTTC.

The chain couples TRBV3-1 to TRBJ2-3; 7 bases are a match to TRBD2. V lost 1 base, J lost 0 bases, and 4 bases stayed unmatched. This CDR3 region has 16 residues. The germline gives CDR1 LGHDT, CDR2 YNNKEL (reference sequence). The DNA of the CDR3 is TGTGCCAGCAGCCAAGGTTCGGGGGGAAGCACAGATACGCAGTATTTT. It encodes CASSQGSGGSTDTQYF.

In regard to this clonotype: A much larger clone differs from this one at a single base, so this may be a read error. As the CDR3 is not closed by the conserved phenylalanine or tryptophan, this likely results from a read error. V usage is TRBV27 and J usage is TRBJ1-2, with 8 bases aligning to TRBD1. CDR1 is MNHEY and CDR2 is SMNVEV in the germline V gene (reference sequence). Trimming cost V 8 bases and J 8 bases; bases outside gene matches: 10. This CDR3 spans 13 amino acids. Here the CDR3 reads CASGQGIYWGYTL. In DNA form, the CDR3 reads TGTGCCAGCGGACAGGGTATATATTGGGGCTACACCCTC.

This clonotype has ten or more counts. Here the CDR3 reads CATRGGGAGNTIYF. In DNA form, the CDR3 reads TGTGCCACCCGGGGAGGGGGGGCTGGAAACACCATATATTTT. V and J are TRBV6-6 and TRBJ1-3, with a possible D match to TRBD1 (6 bases). Trimming took 10 bases from V and 2 from J, leaving 15 bases between them. The CDR3 is 14 residues long. Germline V gene data show CDR1 as MNHNY and CDR2 as SVGAGI (reference sequence).

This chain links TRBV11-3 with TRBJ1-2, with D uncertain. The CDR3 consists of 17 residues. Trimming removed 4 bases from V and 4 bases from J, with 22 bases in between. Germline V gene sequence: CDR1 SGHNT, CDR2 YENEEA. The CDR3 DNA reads TGTGCCAGCAGCTGCCACGACGATCTCGGAAAGACCTATGGCTACACCTTC. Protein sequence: CASSCHDDLGKTYGYTF. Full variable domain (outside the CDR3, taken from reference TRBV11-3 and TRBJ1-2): EAGVVQSPRYKIIEKKQPVAFWCNPISGHNTLYWYLQNLGQGPELLIRYENEEAVDDSQLPKDRFSAERLKGVDSTLKIQPAELGDSAVYLCASSCHDDLGKTYGYTFGSGTRLTVV.

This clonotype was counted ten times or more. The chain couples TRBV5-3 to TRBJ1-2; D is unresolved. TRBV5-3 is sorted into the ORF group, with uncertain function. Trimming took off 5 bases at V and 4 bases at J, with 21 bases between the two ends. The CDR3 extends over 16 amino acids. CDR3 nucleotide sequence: TGTGCCAGAAGGTTAACAGTGGTGAGAAAGACCTATGGCTACACCTTC. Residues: CARRLTVVRKTYGYTF.

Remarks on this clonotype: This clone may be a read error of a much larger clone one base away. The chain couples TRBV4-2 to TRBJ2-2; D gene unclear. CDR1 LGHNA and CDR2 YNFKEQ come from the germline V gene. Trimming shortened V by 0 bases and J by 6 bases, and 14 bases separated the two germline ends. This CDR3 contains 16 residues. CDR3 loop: CASSQDRPLGAGELFF. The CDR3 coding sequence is TGTGCCAGCAGCCAAGATCGGCCCCTTGGGGCCGGGGAGCTGTTTTTT.

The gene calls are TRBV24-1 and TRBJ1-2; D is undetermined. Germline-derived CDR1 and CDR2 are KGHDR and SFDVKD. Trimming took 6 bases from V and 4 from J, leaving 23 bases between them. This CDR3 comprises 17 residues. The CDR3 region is CATSTHPSTRKTYGYTF. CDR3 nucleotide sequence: TGTGCCACCAGTACTCATCCTAGTACCAGAAAGACCTATGGCTACACCTTC.

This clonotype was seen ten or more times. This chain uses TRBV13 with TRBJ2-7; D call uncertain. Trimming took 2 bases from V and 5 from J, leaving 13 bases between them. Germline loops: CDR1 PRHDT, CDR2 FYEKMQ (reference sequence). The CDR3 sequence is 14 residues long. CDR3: CASSLRGSPDEQYF. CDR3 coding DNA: TGTGCCAGCAGCTTACGAGGTTCCCCGGACGAGCAGTACTTC.

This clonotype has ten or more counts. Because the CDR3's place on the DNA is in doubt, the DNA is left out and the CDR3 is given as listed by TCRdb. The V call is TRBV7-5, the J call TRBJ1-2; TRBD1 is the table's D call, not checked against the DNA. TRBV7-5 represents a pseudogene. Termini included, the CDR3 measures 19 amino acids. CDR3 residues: CISVPEDFPEVGKTYGYTF.